A single T cell receptor beta chain is shown here with its context. Original processing notes: Estimated nucleated cell counts came from reference gene primer amplification. Sequencing was performed with immunoSEQ multiplex PCR; in TCRdb, only in-frame clones are kept and a portion is missing. That table gives V, J and clone size, and the DNA gave D and trimming. The repertoire holds about 320,000 clones, with 86% as singletons. The source of the sample is a study of blood T cell repertoires in COVID-19. Across the study: There were acute and convalescent COVID-19 samples, and they came from the United States, Italy and Spain. From T cells, B-cell-depleted T cells, or PBMCs came the material, which was cDNA or gDNA.

The CDR3 consists of 17 residues. The trim removed 5 bases at V and 7 bases at J, leaving 19 bases unmatched. The germline V gene encodes CDR1 MNHNY and CDR2 SVGAGI (reference sequence). The sample comprised peripheral blood. This rearrangement joins TRBV6-6 to TRBJ1-1, with TRBD1 matching 7 bases. This clonotype originated in a woman in her 50s with acute or convalescent COVID-19. The CDR3 region is CASSRRNSGTAFVEAFF. The CDR3, as DNA: TGTGCCAGCAGTCGCCGAAACTCCGGGACAGCCTTCGTTGAAGCTTTCTTT.